The 20 T cell receptor beta chains given below trace back to one sample, sequenced in a study of shared clonotypes between healthy human individuals. Method: immunoSEQ multiplex PCR; TCRdb's copy keeps in-frame clones and lacks some. The data show some 2.1 million clones, around 96% seen once. The naive CD8 subset, CD45RO-negative cells positively selected for CCR7, excluded terminally differentiated effector memory CD45RA+ cells. The sample was naive CD8+ T cells sorted from blood. These receptors originate from a man younger than 35 in good health.

This clone was observed a few times. The CDR3 DNA follows: TGTGCCAGTGCGGGCAACTCCTACGAGCAGTACTTC. It yields the protein CASAGNSYEQYF. V and J are TRBV19 and TRBJ2-7; tentative D call: TRBD2 (5 bases). The CDR3 loop spans 12 amino acids. CDR1 is LNHDA, CDR2 SQIVND, per germline (reference sequence). V was shortened by 8 bases and J by 0 bases, with 8 bases between the two germline ends.

The chain carries TRBV5-1 and TRBJ2-2, with a tentative D call TRBD2 (7 bases). Germline V lookup: CDR1 SGHRS, CDR2 YFSETQ. V lost 2 bases and J 1 base, leaving 12 bases between the germline ends. The CDR3 runs 16 residues. For the CDR3, the DNA is TGCGCCAGCAGCTTCAACAGGGAGGGGAACACCGGGGAGCTGTTTTTT. It yields the protein CASSFNREGNTGELFF.

The chain links TRBV11-2 to TRBJ2-5; D unresolved. CDR3 length equals 14 residues. CDR1 is SGHAT, CDR2 FQNNGV, per germline. V was shortened by 1 base and J by 1 base, with 7 bases between the two germline ends. The CDR3 protein is CASSLGVLQETQYF. CDR3 nucleotides: TGTGCCAGCAGCTTAGGGGTTCTCCAAGAGACCCAGTACTTC.

The V call is TRBV5-4, the J call TRBJ1-3, with D maybe TRBD1 (5 bases). Germline-derived CDR1 and CDR2 are SGHNT and YYREEE (reference sequence). V shed 2 bases and J shed 4 bases, with 13 bases lying between them. The CDR3 totals 15 residues. This CDR3 is CASSFTGLGGNTIYF. DNA of the CDR3: TGTGCCAGCAGCTTCACGGGGCTGGGAGGAAACACCATATATTTT.

This rearrangement joins TRBV5-1 to TRBJ1-4, with no clear D. This CDR3 contains 13 residues. The germline CDR1 and CDR2 sequences are SGHRS and YFSETQ. Trimming took 4 bases from V and 7 from J, leaving 11 bases between them. For the CDR3, the DNA is TGCGCCAGCAGCGTCGACTTTAGTGAAAAACTGTTTTTT. Its protein is CASSVDFSEKLFF.

The chain is built from TRBV9 and TRBJ1-4, with D possibly TRBD1 on 6 matching bases. Trimming shortened V by 7 bases and J by 3 bases, and 16 bases separated the two germline ends. Germline V CDR1 and CDR2: SGDLS, YYNGEE. The CDR3 is 15 amino acids. This CDR3 is CASSLGGGPNEKLFF. CDR3 nucleotide sequence: TGTGCCAGCTCCTTAGGGGGGGGTCCTAATGAAAAACTGTTTTTT.

The V call is TRBV4-1, the J call TRBJ2-1, with 7 bases aligning to TRBD2. Per the germline V gene, CDR1 is MGHRA and CDR2 is YSYEKL. The V and J ends lost 4 bases and 1 base, in that order; junction bases with no gene match: 10. This CDR3 spans 17 amino acids. The CDR3 coding sequence is TGCGCCAGCAGCCCCACTCCGGGGCGGGAGTCCTACAATGAGCAGTTCTTC. It specifies CASSPTPGRESYNEQFF.

The rearrangement links TRBV7-6 to TRBJ2-7; TRBD2 agrees at 7 bases. Losses at the gene ends were 5 bases for V and 0 bases for J; bases not matched to a gene: 7. The CDR3 length is 15 residues. CDR1 is SGHVS and CDR2 is FNYEAQ in the germline V gene. The chain's CDR3 is CASSPGGGRSYEQYF. CDR3 nucleotides: TGTGCCAGCAGCCCAGGCGGGGGTCGCTCCTACGAGCAGTACTTC.

The rearrangement joins TRBV9 to TRBJ2-3; 8 positions match TRBD2. The CDR3 runs 17 residues. V lost 4 bases to trimming and J lost 2 bases; unmatched junction nucleotides: 12. Per the germline V gene, CDR1 is SGDLS and CDR2 is YYNGEE. CDR3 in DNA: TGTGCCAGCAGCACCCCGCAGGGACTAGGGGACACAGATACGCAGTATTTT. Residues: CASSTPQGLGDTDTQYF. The full variable domain, with the rest looked up from reference TRBV9 and TRBJ2-3, is DSGVTQTPKHLITATGQRVTLRCSPRSGDLSVYWYQQSLDQGLQFLIQYYNGEERAKGNILERFSAQQFPDLHSELNLSSLELGDSALYFCASSTPQGLGDTDTQYFGPGTRLTVL.

The chain uses TRBV27 and TRBJ2-2; a weak D match, TRBD1 (5 bases). Germline V gene lookup returns CDR1 MNHEY and CDR2 SMNVEV (reference sequence). V was trimmed by 4 bases and J by 0 bases, leaving 9 bases between them. This CDR3 is 15 amino acids long. CDR3 region: CASSYTGANTGELFF. The CDR3 bases are TGTGCCAGCAGTTACACAGGCGCGAACACCGGGGAGCTGTTTTTT.

With respect to this clone: Mismatch with germline at one junction end may stem from a read error. The chain combines TRBV2 with TRBJ2-7; no firm D call. Germline lookup yields CDR1 SNHLY and CDR2 FYNNEI. The CDR3 extends over 12 amino acids. The CDR3 DNA sequence: TGTGCCAGCAGCGAGGACGGTTACGAGCAGCACTTC. Residues: CASSEDGYEQHF.

This clone came up once. The chain has TRBV15 and TRBJ1-6; no definite D call. The CDR3 totals 18 residues. Germline assignment: CDR1 LNHNV and CDR2 YYDKDF (reference sequence). The V gene lost 0 bases and the J gene lost 0 bases, with 12 bases spanning the gap. The CDR3 DNA sequence: TGTGCCACCAGCAGAGATCACTTGGGAAGCTCCTATAATTCACCCCTCCACTTT. It encodes CATSRDHLGSSYNSPLHF.

The chain has TRBV30 and TRBJ1-3; no definite D call. Germline CDR1 is GTSNPN and CDR2 is SVGIG (reference sequence). Trimming cost V 0 bases and J 4 bases, with 10 bases left between them. CDR3 length: 14 residues. CDR3 loop: CAWSVGVPGNTIYF. CDR3 DNA: TGTGCCTGGAGTGTTGGGGTTCCGGGAAACACCATATATTTT.

As regards this clone: The same CDR3 is also encoded by other DNA sequences in this sample. The gene calls are TRBV27 and TRBJ2-7, with 12 bases aligning to TRBD2. The CDR3 has 15 amino acids. The trim removed 6 bases at V and 0 bases at J, leaving 3 bases unmatched. CDR1 MNHEY and CDR2 SMNVEV come from the germline V gene (reference sequence). The CDR3, as DNA: TGTGCCAGCAGCCCGACTAGCGGGAGCTCCTACGAGCAGTACTTC. Encoded protein: CASSPTSGSSYEQYF.

The genes are TRBV4-1 and TRBJ2-2; weak D call: TRBD2 (6 bases). The CDR3 runs 15 residues. Germline V gene data show CDR1 as MGHRA and CDR2 as YSYEKL. Between the trimmed V and J ends, which lost 5 bases and 7 bases, there was a span of 17 bases. The CDR3 protein is CASSVVGGTGGELFF. The CDR3 region has the DNA TGCGCCAGCAGCGTAGTGGGCGGGACTGGCGGGGAGCTGTTTTTT.

This rearrangement joins TRBV4-1 to TRBJ1-1, with D possibly TRBD1 on 6 matching bases. V gave up 0 bases and J gave up 0 bases, with 14 bases separating them. Germline V CDR1 and CDR2: MGHRA, YSYEKL. This CDR3 comprises 17 residues. The CDR3 is CASSQDRGASLNTEAFF. CDR3 nucleotides: TGCGCCAGCAGCCAAGACAGGGGCGCATCTCTGAACACTGAAGCTTTCTTT.

The chain recombines TRBV9 with TRBJ1-3, with D maybe TRBD1 (5 bases). V lost 4 bases and J lost 4, with 12 bases in between. The germline gives CDR1 SGDLS, CDR2 YYNGEE. There are 14 residues in the CDR3. For the CDR3, the DNA is TGTGCCAGCAGCCCCGAGGGGCCCGGAAACACCATATATTTT. Translated, it gives CASSPEGPGNTIYF.

This clone was seen a single time. The CDR3 protein is CASSLVRDWTYEQYF. In DNA form, the CDR3 reads TGTGCCAGCAGCTTAGTCCGGGACTGGACCTACGAGCAGTACTTC. The chain recombines TRBV7-9 with TRBJ2-7, with a tentative D call TRBD2 (6 bases). The germline V gene has CDR1 SEHNR and CDR2 FQNEAQ (reference sequence). The CDR3 is 15 amino acids. Between the trimmed V and J ends, which lost 1 base and 2 bases, there was a span of 12 bases.

V usage is TRBV19 and J usage is TRBJ1-4, with a possible D match to TRBD1 (6 bases). CDR3 length equals 15 residues. Trimming stripped 4 bases from V and 2 bases from J, with 11 bases between. Germline CDR1 and CDR2: LNHDA and SQIVND (reference sequence). The CDR3 spells CASSTIGQTNEKLFF. CDR3 DNA sequence: TGTGCCAGTAGTACAATAGGACAGACTAATGAAAAACTGTTTTTT. Together with reference TRBV19 and TRBJ1-4, the CDR3 gives the full variable domain: DGGITQSPKYLFRKEGQNVTLSCEQNLNHDAMYWYRQDPGQGLRLIYYSQIVNDFQKGDIAEGYSVSREKKESFPLTVTSAQKNPTAFYLCASSTIGQTNEKLFFGSGTQLSVL.

The V and J genes are TRBV9 and TRBJ2-2, with D uncertain. V was cut by 3 bases and J by 2 bases, with 14 bases left in between. Germline loops: CDR1 SGDLS, CDR2 YYNGEE. This CDR3 comprises 16 residues. CDR3 protein: CASSAPTGTNTGELFF. The CDR3 DNA reads as TGTGCCAGCAGCGCACCCACGGGCACAAACACCGGGGAGCTGTTTTTT.